Below are 27 T cell receptor beta chains sequenced from a single sample in a study of patients and donors after allogeneic stem cell transplantation. TCRdb re-analysed the RT-PCR reads in MiXCR, keeping a single row per CDR3 protein. The sample includes about 160,000 distinct CDR3 sequences, approximately 24% of them seen just once. The source material was blood, either unsorted or a sorted T cell fraction (not recorded which). All receptors derive from a human donor who was either an allogeneic HSCT recipient or a stem cell or donor lymphocyte infusion donor (not recorded which). It is not recorded whose cells these are; they may come from a transplant donor.

There are a few counts of this clonotype. The chain is built from TRBV6-5 and TRBJ2-1; 7 bases match TRBD2. CDR1 MNHEY and CDR2 SVGAGI come from the germline V gene. V trimming: 0 bases; J trimming: 7 bases; junction bases outside the gene matches: 12. This CDR3 has 17 amino acids. The CDR3 coding sequence is TGTGCCAGCAGTTACTCGATTAGCGGGCCAACGAGGAATGAGCAGTTCTTC. Translating gives CASSYSISGPTRNEQFF.

The chain couples TRBV29-1 to TRBJ2-7, with a possible D match to TRBD1 (6 bases). Trimming cost V 8 bases and J 9 bases, with 17 bases left between them. The germline gives CDR1 SQVTM, CDR2 ANQGSEA. The CDR3 covers 11 residues. The CDR3 protein is CSFRLDRWQYF. Written as DNA, the CDR3 is TGCAGCTTCCGATTGGACAGATGGCAGTACTTC.

This clonotype has only a few counts. CDR3 nucleotides: TGTGCCAGCAGCTTAGTGGGGGGCAGTGAAAAACTGTTTTTT. Translation: CASSLVGGSEKLFF. The chain is built from TRBV7-9 and TRBJ1-4; perhaps TRBD1 as D (6 bases). Germline V CDR1 and CDR2: SEHNR, FQNEAQ (reference sequence). This CDR3 is built from 14 residues. Deletions cut 1 base from V and 7 bases from J, with 10 bases between.

This clonotype was seen repeatedly, ten times or more. The J gene is TRBJ1-1, the V gene TRBV12-3 or TRBV12-4; D is perhaps TRBD1 (6 bases). The V end lost 4 bases, the J end lost 4 bases, and 10 bases lay between the germline ends. The CDR3 covers 13 residues. CDR3 DNA sequence: TGTGCCAGCAGTTACAGGGTAGGCACTGAAGCTTTCTTT. As protein: CASSYRVGTEAFF.

V and J are TRBV19 and TRBJ1-5; D remains ambiguous. V gave up 4 bases and J gave up 5 bases, with 9 bases separating them. Germline loops: CDR1 LNHDA, CDR2 SQIVND (reference sequence). The CDR3 is 13 amino acids. The CDR3 spells CASSRENYQPQHF. CDR3 sequence (DNA): TGTGCCAGTAGTAGAGAGAACTATCAGCCCCAGCATTTT.

This clonotype was counted a few times. CDR3: CAINSLPGGQPQHF. CDR3 nucleotides: TGTGCCATCAACTCGCTCCCGGGGGGTCAGCCCCAGCATTTT. The rearrangement uses TRBV10-3 and TRBJ1-5, with a weak D call TRBD1 (5 bases). CDR3 length: 14 amino acids. V lost 7 bases, J lost 6 bases, and 16 bases lay in between. In germline, CDR1 is ENHRY, CDR2 SYGVKD.

This clonotype has only a few counts. The DNA of the CDR3 is TGTGCCAGCAGTTTTGGGTCGCGGGATATCTATGGCTACACCTTC. Its translation: CASSFGSRDIYGYTF. V usage is TRBV12-3 or TRBV12-4 and J usage is TRBJ1-2; D uncertain. The CDR3 length is 15 residues. The V end lost 3 bases, the J end lost 4 bases, and 15 bases lay between the germline ends.

This sequence joins TRBV21-1 and TRBJ2-5; the D call of TRBD1 is as the table states it, not checked on the DNA. TRBV21-1 is a recognized pseudogene. This CDR3 has 13 residues. CDR3 region: CASSKRGQETQYF. DNA for the CDR3: TGTGCCAGCAGCAAGAGGGGCCAAGAGACCCAGTACTTC.

This clonotype was seen at least ten times. This sequence joins TRBV10-3 and TRBJ1-1; TRBD1 is a possible D gene (5 bases). V shed 5 bases and J shed 1 base, with 8 bases lying between them. Germline CDR1 ENHRY, CDR2 SYGVKD. There are 13 residues in the CDR3. The CDR3 is CAISLGENTEAFF. The CDR3 region has the DNA TGTGCCATCAGTTTAGGGGAGAACACTGAAGCTTTCTTT.

This clonotype has a handful of counts. The chain combines TRBV6-6 with TRBJ1-1, with D unresolved. CDR1 is MNHNY, CDR2 SVGAGI, per germline (reference sequence). V was pared by 8 bases and J by 1 base, with 26 bases between. CDR3 length: 18 amino acids. CDR3 sequence (DNA): TGTGCCAGCCCCCCCTTCGAGGAAGGGAGTTATGAGAACACTGAAGCTTTCTTT. It yields the protein CASPPFEEGSYENTEAFF.

This clonotype has more than one count but fewer than ten. V gene TRBV12-3 or TRBV12-4 combines with J gene TRBJ1-2; the match to TRBD1 covers 9 bases. The CDR3 runs 13 residues. With 5 bases clipped from V and 5 bases from J, the junction kept 3 bases outside the gene matches. CDR3 region: CASSRTGDYGYTF. In nucleotides, the CDR3 is TGTGCCAGCAGTCGGACAGGGGATTATGGCTACACCTTC.

This clonotype was counted only a few times. This chain links TRBV4-1 with TRBJ1-2; tentatively, D is TRBD1 (5 bases). This CDR3 is 15 amino acids long. CDR1 MGHRA and CDR2 YSYEKL come from the germline V gene. Trimming pared 1 base from V and 6 bases from J, leaving 15 bases between. The CDR3 reads CASSQAAQGKDGYTF. As DNA, the CDR3 is TGCGCCAGCAGCCAAGCGGCCCAGGGAAAGGATGGCTACACCTTC.

The gene calls are TRBV7-2 and TRBJ2-5, with 7 bases aligning to TRBD2. Germline trimming cut 3 bases from V and 5 bases from J; bases unmatched to any gene: 6. Germline CDR1 and CDR2: SGHTA and FQGNSA. This CDR3 has 14 residues. CDR3 in DNA: TGTGCCAGCAGCTTCAGCGGGAATCGGGAGACCCAGTACTTC. It translates to CASSFSGNRETQYF.

This clonotype was detected only a few times. The chain couples TRBV6-6 to TRBJ1-4; the D gene is possibly TRBD1 (5 bases). The germline V gene encodes CDR1 MNHNY and CDR2 SVGAGI (reference sequence). V lost 8 bases and J 5 bases, leaving 15 bases between the germline ends. There are 14 residues in the CDR3. CDR3 sequence reads: CASCFGGMNEKLFF. The CDR3, as DNA: TGTGCCAGCTGTTTTGGGGGTATGAATGAAAAACTGTTTTTT.

This clonotype was recorded a few times. This chain connects TRBV24-1 to TRBJ2-3; D not resolved. Trimming took 2 bases from V and 1 from J, leaving 6 bases between them. The CDR3 contains 14 residues. In germline, CDR1 is KGHDR, CDR2 SFDVKD. The CDR3 protein is CATSDYSGTDTQYF. In DNA, the CDR3 is TGTGCCACCAGTGATTACTCCGGCACAGATACGCAGTATTTT.

V gene TRBV3-1 combines with J gene TRBJ1-1; D perhaps matches TRBD1 (5 bases). Per the germline V gene, CDR1 is LGHDT and CDR2 is YNNKEL (reference sequence). The CDR3 has 14 residues. The germline V and J ends were trimmed by 0 bases and 5 bases, with 10 bases remaining between them. CDR3 in DNA: TGTGCCAGCAGCCAAGATGTGGGGGGTACTGAAGCTTTCTTT. Protein sequence: CASSQDVGGTEAFF.

The V gene is TRBV6-5, the J gene TRBJ2-3; 7 nucleotides line up with TRBD2. Germline V CDR1 and CDR2: MNHEY, SVGAGI. After removal of 0 bases from V and 5 bases from J, the junction contained 5 bases not matched to a gene. The CDR3 has 15 amino acids. In DNA form, the CDR3 reads TGTGCCAGCAGTTACTCTAGCGGGTTGGGAGATACGCAGTATTTT. This gives the protein CASSYSSGLGDTQYF.

The J gene is TRBJ2-2, the V gene TRBV3-1; no definite D call. V lost 1 base and J lost 2, with 8 bases in between. This CDR3 has 15 residues. Germline V lookup: CDR1 LGHDT, CDR2 YNNKEL (reference sequence). The CDR3 loop is CASSQGPCNTGELFF. CDR3 coding DNA: TGTGCCAGCAGCCAAGGTCCCTGTAACACCGGGGAGCTGTTTTTT. The whole variable domain, filled in from reference TRBV3-1 and TRBJ2-2, reads DTAVSQTPKYLVTQMGNDKSIKCEQNLGHDTMYWYKQDSKKFLKIMFSYNNKELIINETVPNRFSPKSPDKAHLNLHINSLELGDSAVYFCASSQGPCNTGELFFGEGSRLTVL.

V gene TRBV25-1 combines with J gene TRBJ2-7; TRBD1 matches at 7 bases. The CDR3 sequence is 14 residues long. CDR1 is MGHDK and CDR2 is SYGVNS in the germline V gene. Losses at the gene ends were 5 bases for V and 1 base for J; bases not matched to a gene: 5. The DNA of the CDR3 is TGTGCCAGCAGTTCGGCACAGGGGTCCTACGAGCAGTACTTC. It encodes CASSSAQGSYEQYF.

The DNA of the CDR3 is TGTGCCAGCAGCCAAGACGGGAATAACTATGGCTACACCTTC. Amino acid sequence: CASSQDGNNYGYTF. The chain carries TRBV3-1 and TRBJ1-2; D is undetermined. Germline V gene sequence: CDR1 LGHDT, CDR2 YNNKEL (reference sequence). The CDR3 has 14 amino acids. The V end lost 0 bases, the J end lost 1 base, and 6 bases lay between the germline ends.

This clonotype has more than one count but fewer than ten. This chain links TRBV7-6 with TRBJ2-1; 8 bases match TRBD2. CDR3 size: 17 residues. Per the germline V gene, CDR1 is SGHVS and CDR2 is FNYEAQ. Losses at the gene ends were 3 bases for V and 3 bases for J; bases not matched to a gene: 10. The CDR3 nucleotides read TGTGCCAGCAGCTTTACTAGCGGCCGGAGGTTCTACAATGAGCAGTTCTTC. Its protein is CASSFTSGRRFYNEQFF.

This chain links TRBV20-1 with TRBJ1-4; D perhaps matches TRBD1 (5 bases). CDR3 length: 15 amino acids. Trimming pared 3 bases from V and 4 bases from J, leaving 15 bases between. Germline assignment: CDR1 DFQATT and CDR2 SNEGSKA (reference sequence). The CDR3 loop reads CSARGDTGGNEKLFF. The CDR3 nucleotides read TGCAGTGCTAGGGGCGATACTGGGGGTAATGAAAAACTGTTTTTT.

V is TRBV6-5 and J is TRBJ1-1; TRBD1 is a possible D gene (5 bases). Trimming stripped 2 bases from V and 4 bases from J, with 14 bases between. The germline gives CDR1 MNHEY, CDR2 SVGAGI. CDR3 size: 15 residues. CDR3 protein: CASSYDPRGGTEAFF. DNA of the CDR3: TGTGCCAGCAGTTACGATCCAAGGGGTGGCACTGAAGCTTTCTTT.

This chain connects TRBV12-3 or TRBV12-4 to TRBJ1-2, with 9 bases matching TRBD1. With V trimmed by 6 bases and J by 3 bases, 8 bases remained unmatched. The CDR3 covers 15 residues. CDR3 loop: CASRQQGARYYGYTF. CDR3 nucleotide sequence: TGTGCCAGCAGGCAACAGGGGGCCCGCTACTATGGCTACACCTTC.

The chain recombines TRBV7-2 with TRBJ2-2; the D gene is possibly TRBD2 (5 bases). Deletions cut 3 bases from V and 5 bases from J, with 13 bases between. CDR1 and CDR2 from the germline V gene are SGHTA and FQGNSA. This CDR3 comprises 15 residues. For the CDR3, the DNA is TGTGCCAGCAGCTTTCGAGGGAGTGAGACCGGGGAGCTGTTTTTT. This translates into CASSFRGSETGELFF.

This clonotype has only a few counts. The rearrangement uses TRBV6-2 or TRBV6-3 and TRBJ2-2; D is undetermined. The CDR3 has 14 amino acids. Trimming removed 2 bases at V and 4 bases at J, with 8 bases between. Germline lookup yields CDR1 MNHEY and CDR2 SVGEGT. The CDR3 coding sequence is TGTGCCAGCAGTTACGGTCAGAGCACCGGGGAGCTGTTTTTT. Protein sequence: CASSYGQSTGELFF.

The V and J genes are TRBV4-2 and TRBJ2-5; D gene uncertain. CDR3 length equals 13 residues. With 0 bases removed from V and 10 bases from J, the gap between germline ends came to 12 bases. Germline lookup yields CDR1 LGHNA and CDR2 YNFKEQ. In nucleotides, the CDR3 is TGTGCCAGCAGCCAAGATCGCCCGCTCGACCAGTACTTC. It codes for CASSQDRPLDQYF.